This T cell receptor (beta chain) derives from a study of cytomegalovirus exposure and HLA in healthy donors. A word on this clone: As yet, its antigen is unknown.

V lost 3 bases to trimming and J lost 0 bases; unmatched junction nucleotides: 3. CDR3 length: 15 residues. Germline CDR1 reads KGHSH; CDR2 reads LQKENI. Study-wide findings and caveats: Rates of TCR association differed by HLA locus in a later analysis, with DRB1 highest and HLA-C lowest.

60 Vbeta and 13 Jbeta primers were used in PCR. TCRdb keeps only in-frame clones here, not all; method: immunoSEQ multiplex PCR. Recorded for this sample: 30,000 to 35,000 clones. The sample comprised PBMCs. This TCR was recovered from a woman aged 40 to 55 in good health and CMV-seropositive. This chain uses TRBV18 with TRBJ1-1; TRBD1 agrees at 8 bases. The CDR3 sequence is CASSPSTGVNTEAFF. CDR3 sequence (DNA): TGTGCCAGCTCACCTTCGACAGGGGTGAACACTGAAGCTTTCTTT.